The rows below give T cell receptor beta chains drawn from one sample of a study of cytomegalovirus exposure and HLA in healthy donors. Measured with immunoSEQ multiplex PCR; TCRdb has only the in-frame clones, and not every one. The profile shows around 86,000 clones, 6% to 9% of them singletons. The sequenced sample consisted of PBMCs. All receptors derive from a man aged 50 or older in good health and CMV-seronegative. CDR3s include the opening cysteine and the closing phenylalanine or tryptophan. The D gene is left open where the match is weak. Rows may omit the clone size; those that give it use once, few, many or a size class.

TRBJ2-1 | TRBV18 | 14 | - | - | CASSPASSYNEQFF | TGTGCCAGCTCACCAGCGAGCTCCTACAATGAGCAGTTCTTC
TRBJ2-7 | TRBV19 | 11 | - | - | CASSIASEQYF | TGTGCCAGTAGTATAGCTTCCGAGCAGTACTTC
TRBJ1-2 | TRBV7-5 | 18 | - | - | CARSLSSRGGTSFYGYTF | TGTGCCAGAAGCTTAAGTTCCCGCGGGGGGACCTCCTTCTATGGCTACACCTTC
TRBJ1-1 | TRBV6-5 | 12 | - | few | CASSSRERVAFF | TGTGCCAGCAGTTCCCGGGAAAGAGTGGCTTTCTTT
TRBJ2-1 | TRBV5-1 | 16 | TRBD1 | few | CASSRSTGQTNNEQFF | TGCGCCAGCAGCCGATCTACGGGACAGACGAACAATGAGCAGTTCTTC
TRBJ2-2 | TRBV7-3 | 16 | TRBD1 | few | CASSLNAGGNTGELFF | TGTGCCAGCAGCTTAAACGCAGGGGGCAACACCGGGGAGCTGTTTTTT
TRBJ2-2 | TRBV10-1 | 15 | TRBD2 | - | CASSDGLAGSGELFF | TGCGCCAGCAGTGACGGACTAGCGGGGTCCGGGGAGCTGTTTTTT
TRBJ1-4 | TRBV4-1 | 14 | - | few | CASGRQAVNEKLFF | TGCGCCAGCGGCAGACAGGCCGTAAATGAAAAACTGTTTTTT
TRBJ2-5 | TRBV7-2 | 13 | TRBD2 | - | CASSLAGGETQYF | TGTGCCAGCAGCTTAGCGGGAGGGGAGACCCAGTACTTC
TRBJ2-6 | TRBV9 | 18 | - | - | CASSVAGGGGSGANVLTF | TGTGCCAGCAGCGTAGCTGGGGGCGGGGGCTCTGGGGCCAACGTCCTGACTTTC
TRBJ2-3 | TRBV2 | 12 | - | - | CASTRSTDTQYF | TGTGCCAGCACCCGTAGCACAGATACGCAGTATTTT
TRBJ2-5 | TRBV6-8 | 18 | - | - | CASSYSSIQGLRCETQYF | TGTGCCAGCAGTTACTCGTCAATTCAGGGGCTGAGGTGCGAGACCCAGTACTTC
TRBJ2-3 | TRBV19 | 15 | - | few | CASSIGTRDTDTQYF | TGTGCCAGTAGTATCGGGACACGAGATACAGATACGCAGTATTTT
TRBJ2-1 | TRBV6-5 | 14 | - | few | CASRDRTTYNEQFF | TGTGCCAGCAGGGACAGGACTACCTACAATGAGCAGTTCTTC
TRBJ2-2 | TRBV6-5 | 15 | - | few | CASSREGVDTGELFF | TGTGCCAGCAGCCGTGAGGGGGTAGACACCGGGGAGCTGTTTTTT
TRBJ1-1 | TRBV7-3 | 14 | - | - | CASSLGGMNTEAFF | TGTGCCAGCAGCTTGGGGGGGATGAACACTGAAGCTTTCTTT
TRBJ2-2 | TRBV30 | 16 | TRBD2 | few | CAWSRAGGGNTGELFF | TGTGCCTGGAGTAGGGCGGGAGGGGGGAACACCGGGGAGCTGTTTTTT